What follows are 11 T cell receptor beta chains derived from one specimen sequenced in a study of T cell responses to AZD1222 COVID-19 vaccine. Some clones are missing from TCRdb's copy, which holds only in-frame ones; the method was immunoSEQ multiplex PCR. This table has fewer than 200,000 clones, approximately 89% appearing once. The sequencing used peripheral blood, collected 28 days after the second AZD1222 dose. These receptor sequences come from an adult who received the AZD1222 COVID-19 vaccine.

This clone was detected only once. In DNA, the CDR3 is TGCGCCAGCAGCTTAATGGTAGGGACAGGTTTGGCGGAAGGCTACACCTTC. Translating gives CASSLMVGTGLAEGYTF. The chain has TRBV5-1 and TRBJ1-2; 8 bases are a match to TRBD1. The ends lost 2 bases at V and 8 bases at J; junction bases unmatched: 17. CDR3 length: 17 residues. Germline V gene sequence: CDR1 SGHRS, CDR2 YFSETQ.

This sequence joins TRBV4-1 and TRBJ1-3; D is undetermined. The CDR3 contains 19 residues. Looked up from germline, CDR1 is MGHRA and CDR2 is YSYEKL. The ends were cut back, 1 base at V and 0 bases at J, with 19 bases in the middle. The CDR3 protein is CASSQVYLPQALSGNTIYF. In DNA, the CDR3 is TGCGCCAGCAGCCAAGTATACCTCCCCCAGGCTCTCTCTGGAAACACCATATATTTT.

Here the CDR3 reads CASSPSGLDSYEQYF. The CDR3 DNA reads as TGTGCCAGCAGTCCCAGTGGCTTAGACTCCTACGAGCAGTACTTC. This chain uses TRBV27 with TRBJ2-7; D is uncertain. CDR3 length: 15 amino acids. V lost 5 bases and J lost 0, with 14 bases in between. Per the germline V gene, CDR1 is MNHEY and CDR2 is SMNVEV (reference sequence).

This chain uses TRBV30 with TRBJ1-2, with a possible D match to TRBD1 (5 bases). The germline V gene encodes CDR1 GTSNPN and CDR2 SVGIG (reference sequence). V lost 2 bases to trimming and J lost 4 bases, with 11 bases between them. The CDR3 runs to 13 residues. In DNA form, the CDR3 reads TGTGCCTGGAGTCAGGGAGCGGTCTATGGCTACACCTTC. Encoded protein: CAWSQGAVYGYTF.

The chain combines TRBV13 with TRBJ2-3; D remains ambiguous. Germline CDR1 reads PRHDT; CDR2 reads FYEKMQ (reference sequence). The V end was cut by 4 bases, the J end by 0 bases, with 11 bases between. The CDR3 loop spans 15 amino acids. In DNA, the CDR3 is TGTGCCAGCAGCTCCCGTGGAGTTAGCACAGATACGCAGTATTTT. Encoded protein: CASSSRGVSTDTQYF. The variable domain in full, with the rest retrieved from reference TRBV13 and TRBJ2-3, is AAGVIQSPRHLIKEKRETATLKCYPIPRHDTVYWYQQGPGQDPQFLISFYEKMQSDKGSIPDRFSAQQFSDYHSELNMSSLELGDSALYFCASSSRGVSTDTQYFGPGTRLTVL.

This clone was observed once. The chain links TRBV7-3 to TRBJ2-3, with TRBD2 identical over 10 bases. V dropped 3 bases and J dropped 3; count of bases not matched to a gene: 3. Germline V CDR1 and CDR2: SGHTA, FQGTGA. The CDR3 sequence is 15 residues long. CDR3 in amino acids: CASSLSSGRTDTQYF. The CDR3 nucleotides read TGTGCCAGCAGCTTGAGTAGCGGGAGGACAGATACGCAGTATTTT.

The chain joins TRBV2 to TRBJ2-7; no definite D call. The CDR3 is made up of 12 amino acids. Looked up from germline, CDR1 is SNHLY and CDR2 is FYNNEI. V dropped 8 bases and J dropped 5 bases, with 13 bases sitting between them. Here the CDR3 DNA reads TGTGCCAGCCACCCGGGCCCCAACGAGCAGTACTTC. As protein: CASHPGPNEQYF.

This clone is a singleton in its sample. The V and J genes are TRBV3-1 (or the pseudogene TRBV3-2) and TRBJ1-5; D not certain. Germline V gene lookup returns CDR1 LGHDT and CDR2 YNNKEL (reference sequence). This CDR3 contains 14 residues. Trimming left V 2 bases short and J 0 bases short, with 5 bases between. Here the CDR3 DNA reads TGTGCCAGCAGCCAACAATATAGCAATCAGCCCCAGCATTTT. It specifies CASSQQYSNQPQHF.

The rearrangement uses TRBV5-1 and TRBJ1-6; D remains unclear. The CDR3 has 15 amino acids. From germline, CDR1 is SGHRS and CDR2 YFSETQ. V dropped 0 bases and J dropped 7 bases, with 11 bases sitting between them. CDR3 in amino acids: CASSLGGIGNSPLHF. In nucleotides, the CDR3 is TGCGCCAGCAGCTTGGGGGGAATTGGGAATTCACCCCTCCACTTT.

The rearrangement uses TRBV2 and TRBJ1-3; D gene ambiguous. CDR1 and CDR2 (germline): SNHLY, FYNNEI. The CDR3 loop spans 15 amino acids. V lost 3 bases and J 2 bases, leaving 11 bases between the germline ends. CDR3 in DNA: TGTGCCAGCAGTGACCCGGGAGCGACTGGAAACACCATATATTTT. It translates to CASSDPGATGNTIYF. Together with reference TRBV2 and TRBJ1-3, the CDR3 gives the full variable domain: EPEVTQTPSHQVTQMGQEVILRCVPISNHLYFYWYRQILGQKVEFLVSFYNNEISEKSEIFDDQFSVERPDGSNFTLKIRSTKLEDSAMYFCASSDPGATGNTIYFGEGSWLTVV.

This clone was seen only once. The chain uses TRBV6-6 and TRBJ1-1, with D possibly matching TRBD1 (5 bases). The CDR3 extends over 16 amino acids. V was trimmed by 7 bases and J by 1 base, leaving 19 bases between them. Germline CDR1 is MNHNY and CDR2 is SVGAGI (reference sequence). CDR3 amino acids: CASTRSWAGGNTEAFF. The CDR3 DNA sequence: TGTGCCAGCACTCGATCGTGGGCGGGGGGGAACACTGAAGCTTTCTTT.